Listed below are T cell receptor beta chains from one sample, sequenced in a study of monozygotic twins with inflammatory bowel disease. From the 5' RACE reads, TCRdb lists one entry per CDR3 protein and no DNA. The sample includes about 210,000 distinct CDR3 sequences. The specimen sequenced was blood. The receptors were sampled from a human donor with ulcerative colitis or Crohn's disease, or a healthy co-twin of an affected twin (not recorded which). Both conserved end residues are part of each CDR3.

>TRBJ2-3|TRBV29-1
CSPWRDRFHDTQYF
>TRBJ1-3|TRBV20-1
CSALLTGSGNTIYF
>TRBJ2-6|TRBV7-8
CASSSRRPGTGDGANVLTF
>TRBJ1-2|TRBV27
CASSLVRGAGYGYTF
>TRBJ2-5|TRBV12-3/TRBV12-4
CASSFFGSGPGQEQETQYF
>TRBJ1-5|TRBV2
CASRTGAQYSNQPQHF
>TRBJ2-3|TRBV5-1
CASSSSPVGQGPDTQYF
>TRBJ1-6|TRBV7-2
CASSPRDRSSPLHF
>TRBJ2-6|TRBV9
CASSVVRGSPRSGANVLTF
>TRBJ1-2|TRBV19
CASTQGFNYGYTF
>TRBJ2-7|TRBV27
CASSSGAGSTPYEQYF
>TRBJ2-7|TRBV4-2
CASSQVISAEVYEQYF
>TRBJ2-4|TRBV2
CASSGLTRLDKNIQYF
>TRBJ1-1|TRBV6-1
CASSLDRGGIGTEAFF
>TRBJ2-2|TRBV5-1
CASSSTTPTGELFF
>TRBJ2-3|TRBV7-2
CASSLIQDSTDTQYF
>TRBJ1-2|TRBV14
CASSQGYPPYGYTF
>TRBJ2-5|TRBV5-1
CASSLGQQGTQYF
>TRBJ1-6|TRBV5-1
CASSLPGTDYNSPLHF
>TRBJ1-3|TRBV7-9
CASSFGTSGNTIYF
>TRBJ2-3|TRBV4-2
CASSQEERGADTQYF
>TRBJ2-5|TRBV5-6
CASTHQYQETQYF
>TRBJ1-1|TRBV6-6
CASSRVNTEAFF
>TRBJ2-1|TRBV5-1
CASSLSILAGGQGYEQFF
>TRBJ1-1|TRBV12-3/TRBV12-4
CASRPSGHGVEAFF
>TRBJ2-3|TRBV9
CASSVNRDSHTDTQYF
>TRBJ1-1|TRBV7-8
CASSLGTGAQWNTEAFF
>TRBJ2-2|TRBV24-1
CATSEPQGKKYAGELFF
>TRBJ2-1|TRBV15
CATSRALTQPGGNYNEQFF
>TRBJ2-5|TRBV5-1
CASSLGGPQETQYF
>TRBJ2-3|TRBV5-6
CASSLWESRSDTQYF
>TRBJ2-1|TRBV5-1
CASRGPAGNEQFF
>TRBJ1-1|TRBV7-2
CASSLRQEITEAFF
>TRBJ1-1|TRBV25-1
CASSEAGALNTEAFF
>TRBJ1-2|TRBV18
CASSPDRNRYTF
>TRBJ2-7|TRBV5-1
CASSLGRGFISSSYEQYF
>TRBJ2-5|TRBV2
CASSLGLAGAVTQYF
>TRBJ2-2|TRBV6-4
CASSQLDSTGELFF
>TRBJ2-7|TRBV7-6
CASSLRIDTSYEQYF
>TRBJ1-2|TRBV13
CASSPQTGNYGYTF
>TRBJ1-4|TRBV5-1
CASSGTGGAGEKLFF
>TRBJ1-1|TRBV20-1
CSVRKRTGSAEAFF
>TRBJ2-3|TRBV12-3/TRBV12-4
CASSLAWGGGADTQYF
>TRBJ2-5|TRBV7-2
CASRTLAGETQYF
>TRBJ2-7|TRBV7-9
CASSLPPGQAYEQYF
>TRBJ2-3|TRBV5-1
CASSLVVGFGAEGFPQYF
>TRBJ1-5|TRBV2
CASSAGQDNQPQHF
>TRBJ2-1|TRBV6-1
CASSRHTTSGGYNEQFF
>TRBJ2-1|TRBV7-2
CASSLGGSGGVFEQFF
>TRBJ2-2|TRBV5-8
CASSLAQAANTGELFF
>TRBJ2-5|TRBV9
CASSAGLVRPQYF
>TRBJ1-5|TRBV19
CATGGTGNQPQHF
>TRBJ2-5|TRBV10-3
CAISDWAALETQYF
>TRBJ2-2|TRBV3-1
CASSPRTGGGNTGELFF
>TRBJ2-1|TRBV9
CASNIAGGRNEQFF
>TRBJ2-2|TRBV27
CASSLSRASGGASTGELFF
>TRBJ1-3|TRBV7-9
CASSPTMAGRSGNTIYF
>TRBJ2-2|TRBV20-1
CSAQGYTGELFF